Shown below are 24 T cell receptor beta chains from a single sample sequenced in a study of CD8 T cells in Susac syndrome. RNA was extracted with the RNeasy kit, and a quantity of about 0.45 to 1 ug was reverse transcribed using random hexamers. TCRdb reprocessed the immunoSEQ multiplex PCR reads with MiXCR, giving one entry per CDR3 protein. The sample has some 400,000 distinct CDR3 sequences, around 85% seen once. The sequencing input was CD8+ T cells from PBMCs. The receptors come from a human donor with multiple sclerosis.

V and J are TRBV3-1 and TRBJ1-1; D is possibly TRBD1 (5 bases). The CDR3 is made up of 13 amino acids. Germline V gives CDR1 LGHDT, CDR2 YNNKEL (reference sequence). V gave up 1 base and J gave up 6 bases, with 9 bases separating them. In DNA, the CDR3 is TGTGCCAGCAGCCAAGGGGGCGGGTCTGAAGCTTTCTTT. Its protein product is CASSQGGGSEAFF.

The chain has TRBV4-1 and TRBJ2-1, with unresolved D. CDR1 is MGHRA, CDR2 YSYEKL, per germline. CDR3 length: 16 amino acids. V was cut by 1 base and J by 1 base, with 11 bases left in between. CDR3 bases: TGCGCCAGCAGCCAAGGGCGGAGTCCTTCCTACAATGAGCAGTTCTTC. This codes for CASSQGRSPSYNEQFF.

This clonotype was seen more than once but under ten times. The chain recombines TRBV7-6 with TRBJ2-7; D unresolved. Trimming pared 3 bases from V and 4 bases from J, leaving 13 bases between. This CDR3 has 14 amino acids. Germline loops: CDR1 SGHVS, CDR2 FNYEAQ. CDR3 in amino acids: CASSLWGLGYEQYF. The CDR3, as DNA: TGTGCCAGCAGCTTGTGGGGATTGGGTTACGAGCAGTACTTC.

This chain uses TRBV15 with TRBJ1-5; D is perhaps TRBD1 (5 bases). Trimming shortened V by 5 bases and J by 4 bases, and 9 bases separated the two germline ends. CDR1 is LNHNV and CDR2 is YYDKDF in the germline V gene (reference sequence). The CDR3 has 13 residues. DNA of the CDR3: TGTGCCACCAGCTCAGGGAGGAATCAGCCCCAGCATTTT. This encodes CATSSGRNQPQHF.

The chain joins TRBV12-3 or TRBV12-4 to TRBJ1-6; D is uncertain. V lost 8 bases and J 0 bases, leaving 17 bases between the germline ends. The CDR3 spans 17 residues. DNA of the CDR3: TGTGCCAGCGGTCTCTGGAGACTAAGCTCCTATAATTCACCCCTCCACTTT. Protein: CASGLWRLSSYNSPLHF.

This chain connects TRBV30 to TRBJ2-7, with D hard to call. V was pared by 2 bases and J by 6 bases, with 14 bases between. The CDR3 runs 13 residues. Germline loops: CDR1 GTSNPN, CDR2 SVGIG (reference sequence). CDR3 loop: CAWSHMKISEQYF. CDR3 DNA sequence: TGTGCCTGGAGTCACATGAAAATATCCGAGCAGTACTTC.

The V gene is TRBV6-5, the J gene TRBJ2-5, with D unresolved. Between the trimmed V and J ends, which lost 4 bases and 3 bases, there was a span of 15 bases. Germline V gene sequence: CDR1 MNHEY, CDR2 SVGAGI. The CDR3 is made up of 15 amino acids. The CDR3 bases are TGTGCCAGCAGTTCCCTCATCCGGAAGGAAGAGACCCAGTACTTC. Its protein product is CASSSLIRKEETQYF.

There are a few counts of this clonotype. The junction departs from germline at one end; a sequencing error may be responsible. V and J are TRBV6-5 and TRBJ1-5; 7 bases map to TRBD1. The CDR3 loop spans 16 amino acids. Germline loops: CDR1 MNHEY, CDR2 SVGAGI. As DNA, the CDR3 is TGTGCCAGCAGTTATACCTCAGGGGGGTTCAATCAGCCCCAGCAGTTT. Translating gives CASSYTSGGFNQPQQF.

This sequence joins TRBV20-1 and TRBJ1-3; D might be TRBD1 (5 bases). CDR1 and CDR2 from the germline V gene are DFQATT and SNEGSKA (reference sequence). CDR3 size: 15 residues. V was pared by 4 bases and J by 0 bases, with 13 bases between. The CDR3 is CSAKGRDPSGNTIYF. The CDR3 bases are TGCAGTGCTAAAGGCAGGGATCCCTCTGGAAACACCATATATTTT.

The rearrangement links TRBV6-1 to TRBJ2-3, with 14 bases matching TRBD2. CDR3 length: 15 residues. Germline V lookup: CDR1 MNHNS, CDR2 SASEGT. After removal of 4 bases from V and 4 bases from J, the junction contained 1 base not matched to a gene. CDR3: CASSGLAGGPDTQYF. DNA for the CDR3: TGTGCCAGCAGTGGACTAGCGGGGGGGCCAGATACGCAGTATTTT.

This clonotype was observed once. This rearrangement joins TRBV7-9 to TRBJ2-6, with no clear D. Trimming took off 5 bases at V and 0 bases at J, with 17 bases between the two ends. This CDR3 is built from 18 residues. Germline values: CDR1 SEHNR, CDR2 FQNEAQ (reference sequence). The CDR3 sequence: CASSRGWAFNSGANVLTF. The CDR3 DNA follows: TGTGCCAGCAGCCGCGGTTGGGCATTTAACTCTGGGGCCAACGTCCTGACTTTC.

V is TRBV12-3 or TRBV12-4 and J is TRBJ1-4; D is unclear. CDR3 length equals 12 residues. V was pared by 6 bases and J by 8 bases, with 10 bases between. As DNA, the CDR3 is TGTGCCAGCAGCTCCTCGGGGGAAAAACTGTTTTTT. It yields the protein CASSSSGEKLFF.

The chain recombines TRBV12-5 with TRBJ2-7; maybe TRBD2 (6 bases). From germline, CDR1 is LGHNT and CDR2 FRNRAP. There are 15 residues in the CDR3. Trimming left V 1 base short and J 5 bases short, with 15 bases between. CDR3 in DNA: TGTGCTAGTGGTTTGGCCATGGGGACTTACCACGAGCAGTACTTC. Translating it yields CASGLAMGTYHEQYF.

This clonotype showed up just a few times. J is TRBJ2-7 and V is TRBV4-1, with 7 bases aligning to TRBD1. This CDR3 contains 14 residues. With 4 bases clipped from V and 5 bases from J, the junction kept 8 bases outside the gene matches. Germline values: CDR1 MGHRA, CDR2 YSYEKL. The CDR3 region is CASSRQGPTDEQYF. CDR3 coding DNA: TGCGCCAGCAGCCGACAGGGTCCCACTGACGAGCAGTACTTC.

The chain combines TRBV6-5 with TRBJ2-1; D call uncertain. Looked up from germline, CDR1 is MNHEY and CDR2 is SVGAGI. CDR3 length equals 15 residues. V lost 0 bases, J lost 4 bases, and 10 bases lay in between. The CDR3 coding sequence is TGTGCCAGCAGTTACTCGCCCGGGCCTTACAATGAGCAGTTCTTC. Its translation is CASSYSPGPYNEQFF.

The chain employs TRBV5-1 and TRBJ1-6; D is possibly TRBD1 (6 bases). V lost 0 bases and J 9 bases, leaving 10 bases between the germline ends. CDR3 length: 14 amino acids. CDR1 SGHRS and CDR2 YFSETQ come from the germline V gene. CDR3 DNA sequence: TGCGCCAGCAGCTTGGAGGGGGTAGGTTCACCCCTCCACTTT. This codes for CASSLEGVGSPLHF. Full variable domain (outside the CDR3, taken from reference TRBV5-1 and TRBJ1-6): KAGVTQTPRYLIKTRGQQVTLSCSPISGHRSVSWYQQTPGQGLQFLFEYFSETQRNKGNFPGRFSGRQFSNSRSEMNVSTLELGDSALYLCASSLEGVGSPLHFGNGTRLTVT.

The chain joins TRBV28 to TRBJ1-5; 7 nucleotides align to TRBD1. Germline V gene data show CDR1 as MDHEN and CDR2 as SYDVKM. The CDR3 is 16 residues long. Trimming removed 3 bases from V and 1 base from J; junction bases left unmatched: 6. CDR3 sequence reads: CASSLIEGASNQPQHF. CDR3 nucleotide sequence: TGTGCCAGCAGTTTGATTGAGGGGGCGAGCAATCAGCCCCAGCATTTT.

The genes are TRBV20-1 and TRBJ2-7; TRBD2 agrees at 16 bases. Losses at the gene ends were 0 bases for V and 3 bases for J; bases not matched to a gene: 5. The germline V gene encodes CDR1 DFQATT and CDR2 SNEGSKA (reference sequence). This CDR3 has 17 amino acids. DNA for the CDR3: TGCAGTGCTAGAGATGGGACTAGCGGGAGGGCTTACTACGAGCAGTACTTC. Translating gives CSARDGTSGRAYYEQYF.

The V gene is TRBV24-1, the J gene TRBJ2-6; the D gene is possibly TRBD1 (6 bases). Trimming shortened V by 4 bases and J by 9 bases, and 6 bases separated the two germline ends. CDR1 and CDR2 from the germline V gene are KGHDR and SFDVKD. The CDR3 consists of 12 residues. In DNA form, the CDR3 reads TGTGCCACCAGTGAACAGGGCAACGTCCTGACTTTC. Translated, it gives CATSEQGNVLTF.

The chain joins TRBV6-1 to TRBJ2-7; 10 bases fit TRBD1. V was pared by 3 bases and J by 6 bases, with 8 bases of the junction left unmatched. This CDR3 region has 15 residues. Looked up from germline, CDR1 is MNHNS and CDR2 is SASEGT. The CDR3 sequence: CASSDETGTGAEQYF. The CDR3 nucleotides are TGTGCCAGCAGTGACGAGACCGGGACAGGGGCCGAGCAGTACTTC.

The chain has TRBV7-8 and TRBJ2-3; 9 nucleotides agree with TRBD1. This CDR3 comprises 15 residues. The germline V gene has CDR1 SGHVS and CDR2 FQNEAQ. The V segment lost 5 bases and the J segment 5 bases; nucleotides outside the gene matches: 8. CDR3 nucleotide sequence: TGTGCCAGCAGCCAGCCGGGACAGGGACAAGATACGCAGTATTTT. This sequence encodes CASSQPGQGQDTQYF. The full variable domain, in which reference TRBV7-8 and TRBJ2-3 provide the parts outside the CDR3, is GAGVSQSPRYKVAKRGQDVALRCDPISGHVSLFWYQQALGQGPEFLTYFQNEAQLDKSGLPSDRFFAERPEGSVSTLKIQRTQQEDSAVYLCASSQPGQGQDTQYFGPGTRLTVL.

This chain joins TRBV28 and TRBJ2-5, with 9 bases matching TRBD1. The length of the CDR3 is 14 residues. CDR1 is MDHEN, CDR2 SYDVKM, per germline. V shed 6 bases and J 5 bases; nucleotides not matched to a gene: 7. The CDR3 loop reads CASSRTGEKETQYF. DNA for the CDR3: TGTGCCAGCAGCAGGACAGGGGAGAAGGAGACCCAGTACTTC. Full variable domain (remainder filled in from reference TRBV28 and TRBJ2-5): DVKVTQSSRYLVKRTGEKVFLECVQDMDHENMFWYRQDPGLGLRLIYFSYDVKMKEKGDIPEGYSVSREKKERFSLILESASTNQTSMYLCASSRTGEKETQYFGPGTRLLVL.

The chain recombines TRBV3-1 with TRBJ2-3; 12 bases are a match to TRBD2. CDR1 and CDR2 (germline): LGHDT, YNNKEL (reference sequence). The J segment lost 1 base and the V segment lost 0 bases, leaving 2 bases of the junction unmatched. The CDR3 sequence is 17 residues long. As DNA, the CDR3 is TGTGCCAGCAGCCAAGAATGGACTAGCGGGGGCACAGATACGCAGTATTTT. Residues: CASSQEWTSGGTDTQYF.

This clonotype was seen a handful of times. The chain has TRBV11-2 and TRBJ2-1; 8 positions match TRBD2. After removal of 0 bases from V and 7 bases from J, the junction contained 2 bases not matched to a gene. This CDR3 has 14 residues. CDR1 and CDR2 from the germline V gene are SGHAT and FQNNGV. In DNA form, the CDR3 reads TGTGCCAGCAGCTTAGATCCTAGCGGGAATGAGCAGTTCTTC. Residues: CASSLDPSGNEQFF.